The T cell receptor beta chain described here comes from a study of blood T cell repertoires in COVID-19. Across the whole study: PBMCs, B-cell-depleted T cells, or T cells provided the cDNA or gDNA that made up the material.

With 8 bases clipped from V and 1 base from J, the junction kept 7 bases outside the gene matches. The CDR3 is made up of 15 amino acids. The germline CDR1 and CDR2 sequences are LNHDA and SQIVND (reference sequence). The assay was immunoSEQ multiplex PCR, and TCRdb's table has in-frame clones only and misses some. The table shows some 13,000 clones, with approximately 78% occurring only once. The specimen sequenced was peripheral blood. The V gene is TRBV19, the J gene TRBJ2-7; TRBD2 matches 11 bases. The receptor was derived from a human donor in a cohort sampled during active COVID-19. CDR3 amino acids: CASQTGTSGSYEQYF. The CDR3 DNA sequence: TGTGCCAGTCAAACCGGGACTAGCGGATCCTACGAGCAGTACTTC.